This T cell receptor (beta chain) was profiled in a study of CD8+ T cells in alopecia areata. Overall study findings and caveats: Scalp clonality decreased significantly with tofacitinib, and so did expanded CD8+ clones among the top 100. Elevated clonality characterized lesional scalp relative to normal scalp, particularly in alopecia totalis/universalis. Because of a solitary nonresponder, the connection of baseline CD8+ expansion to response stays uncertain.

This CDR3 comprises 12 residues. From germline, CDR1 is SGHTA and CDR2 FQGNSA. The ends were cut back, 2 bases at V and 7 bases at J, with 6 bases in the middle. This clone was detected a few times. The antigen remains undetermined. Additional DNA sequences in this sample encode the identical CDR3. Sequencing templates came from extracted RNA that was reverse transcribed into cDNA. The repertoire was sequenced with immunoSEQ multiplex PCR; TCRdb's copy has only in-frame clones and lacks some. The data contain approximately 210,000 clones, less than 45% of them singletons. Treatment specified: oral pan-JAK inhibitor, 5-10 mg twice daily.

The sample here was CD4+ T cells sorted from blood, taken at roughly week 36, from a patient treated with tofacitinib. The gene calls are TRBV7-2 and TRBJ2-1; D call uncertain. This TCR was recovered from a human donor with alopecia areata. CDR3: CASSLRGNEQFF. The CDR3 nucleotides are TGTGCCAGCAGCTTACGTGGAAATGAGCAGTTCTTC.